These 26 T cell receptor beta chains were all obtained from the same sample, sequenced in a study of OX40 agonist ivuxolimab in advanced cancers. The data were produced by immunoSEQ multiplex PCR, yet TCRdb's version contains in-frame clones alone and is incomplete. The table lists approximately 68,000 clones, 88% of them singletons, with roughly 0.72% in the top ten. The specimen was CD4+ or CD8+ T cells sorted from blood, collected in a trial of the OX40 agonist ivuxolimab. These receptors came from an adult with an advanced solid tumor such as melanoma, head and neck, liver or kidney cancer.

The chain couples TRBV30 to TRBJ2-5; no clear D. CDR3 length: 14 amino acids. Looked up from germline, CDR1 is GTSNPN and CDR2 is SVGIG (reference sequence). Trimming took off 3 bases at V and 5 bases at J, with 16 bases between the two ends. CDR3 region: CAWREIGRRETQYF. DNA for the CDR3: TGTGCCTGGAGAGAAATAGGCCGCCGGGAGACCCAGTACTTC.

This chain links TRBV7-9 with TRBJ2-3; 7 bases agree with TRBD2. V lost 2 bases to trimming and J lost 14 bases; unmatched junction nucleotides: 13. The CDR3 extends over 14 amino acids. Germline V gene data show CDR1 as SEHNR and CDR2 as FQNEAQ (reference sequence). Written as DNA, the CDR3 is TGTGCCAGCAGCTTATTGGAGGGAGGGCCCCCCCTGTATTTT. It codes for CASSLLEGGPPLYF. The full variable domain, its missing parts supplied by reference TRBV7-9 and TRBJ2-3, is DTGVSQNPRHKITKRGQNVTFRCDPISEHNRLYWYRQTLGQGPEFLTYFQNEAQLEKSRLLSDRFSAERPKGSFSTLEIQRTEQGDSAMYLCASSLLEGGPPLYFGPGTRLTVL.

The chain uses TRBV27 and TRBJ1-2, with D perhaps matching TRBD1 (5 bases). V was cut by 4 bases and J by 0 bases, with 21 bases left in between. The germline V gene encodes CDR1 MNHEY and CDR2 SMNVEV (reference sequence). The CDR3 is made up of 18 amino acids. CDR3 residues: CASSSGRARLPTNYGYTF. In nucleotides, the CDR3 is TGTGCCAGCAGTTCGGGGCGGGCTCGTCTCCCTACTAACTATGGCTACACCTTC.

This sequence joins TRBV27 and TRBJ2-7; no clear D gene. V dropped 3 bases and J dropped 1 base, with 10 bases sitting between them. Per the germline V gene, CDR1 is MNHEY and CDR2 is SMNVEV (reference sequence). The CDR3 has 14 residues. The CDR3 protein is CASSFTGTSYEQYF. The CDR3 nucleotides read TGTGCCAGCAGTTTCACCGGAACGTCCTACGAGCAGTACTTC.

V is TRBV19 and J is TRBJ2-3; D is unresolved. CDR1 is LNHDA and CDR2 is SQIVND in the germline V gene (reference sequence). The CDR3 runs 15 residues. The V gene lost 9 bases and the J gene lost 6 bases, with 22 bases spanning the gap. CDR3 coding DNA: TGTGCCAGCCGAGCGACCACCCTGGGAACCGATACGCAGTATTTT. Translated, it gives CASRATTLGTDTQYF.

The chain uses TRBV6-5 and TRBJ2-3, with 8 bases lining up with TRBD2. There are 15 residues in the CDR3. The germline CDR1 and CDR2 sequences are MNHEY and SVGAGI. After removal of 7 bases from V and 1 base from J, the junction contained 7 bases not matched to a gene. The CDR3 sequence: CASTSGGRRTDTQYF. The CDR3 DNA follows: TGTGCCAGCACCTCGGGAGGGCGTCGCACAGATACGCAGTATTTT.

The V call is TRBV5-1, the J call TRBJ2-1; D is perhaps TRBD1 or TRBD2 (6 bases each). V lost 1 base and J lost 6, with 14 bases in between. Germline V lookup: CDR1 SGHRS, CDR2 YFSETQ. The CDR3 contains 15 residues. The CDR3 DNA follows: TGCGCCAGCAGCTTGAACGGGGGCGGGCTCAATGAGCAGTTCTTC. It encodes CASSLNGGGLNEQFF.

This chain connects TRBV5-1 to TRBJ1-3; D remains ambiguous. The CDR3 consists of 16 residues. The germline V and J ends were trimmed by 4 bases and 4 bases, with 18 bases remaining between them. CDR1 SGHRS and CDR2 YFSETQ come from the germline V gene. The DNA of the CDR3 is TGCGCCAGCAGCCCATCAGACCCGGGCAGGGGAAACACCATATATTTT. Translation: CASSPSDPGRGNTIYF.

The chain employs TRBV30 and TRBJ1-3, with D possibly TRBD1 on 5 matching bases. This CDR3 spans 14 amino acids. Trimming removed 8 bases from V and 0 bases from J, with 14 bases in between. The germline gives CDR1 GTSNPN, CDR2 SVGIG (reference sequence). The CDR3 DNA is TGTGCCACCGGGAGGGGCAACTCTGGAAACACCATATATTTT. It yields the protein CATGRGNSGNTIYF. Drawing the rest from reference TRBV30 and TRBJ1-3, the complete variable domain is SQTIHQWPATLVQPVGSPLSLECTVEGTSNPNLYWYRQAAGRGLQLLFYSVGIGQISSEVPQNLSASRPQDRQFILSSKKLLLSDSGFYLCATGRGNSGNTIYFGEGSWLTVV.

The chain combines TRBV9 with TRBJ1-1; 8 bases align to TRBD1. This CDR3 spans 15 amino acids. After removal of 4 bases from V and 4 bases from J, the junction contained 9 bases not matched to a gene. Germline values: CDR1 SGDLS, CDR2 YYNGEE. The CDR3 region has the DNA TGTGCCAGCAGCCGAGAGGACAGGGTAAGCACTGAAGCTTTCTTT. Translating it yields CASSREDRVSTEAFF.

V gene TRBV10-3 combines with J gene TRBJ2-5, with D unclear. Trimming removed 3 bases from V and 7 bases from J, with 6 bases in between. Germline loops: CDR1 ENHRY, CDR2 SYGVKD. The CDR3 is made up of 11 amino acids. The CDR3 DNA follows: TGTGCCATCAGTGATGCAGGGACCCAGTACTTC. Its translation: CAISDAGTQYF.

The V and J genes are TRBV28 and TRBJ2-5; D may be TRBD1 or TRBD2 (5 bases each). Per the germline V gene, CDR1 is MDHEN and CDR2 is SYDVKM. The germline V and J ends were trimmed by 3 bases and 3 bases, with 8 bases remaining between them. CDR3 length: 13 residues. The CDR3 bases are TGTGCCAGCAGTTTCGGGGCGAAAGAGACCCAGTACTTC. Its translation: CASSFGAKETQYF.

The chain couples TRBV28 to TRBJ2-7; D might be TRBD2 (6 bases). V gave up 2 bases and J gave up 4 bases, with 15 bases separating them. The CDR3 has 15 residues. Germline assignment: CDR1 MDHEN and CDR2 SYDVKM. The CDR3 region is CASSLVQRASYEQYF. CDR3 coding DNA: TGTGCCAGCAGTTTAGTCCAGCGGGCTTCGTACGAGCAGTACTTC.

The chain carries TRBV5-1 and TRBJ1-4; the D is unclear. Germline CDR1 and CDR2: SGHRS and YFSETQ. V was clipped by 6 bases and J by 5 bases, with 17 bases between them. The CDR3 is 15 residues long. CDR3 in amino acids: CASTTGSGPNEKLFF. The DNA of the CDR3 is TGCGCCAGCACCACCGGGTCAGGACCAAATGAAAAACTGTTTTTT.

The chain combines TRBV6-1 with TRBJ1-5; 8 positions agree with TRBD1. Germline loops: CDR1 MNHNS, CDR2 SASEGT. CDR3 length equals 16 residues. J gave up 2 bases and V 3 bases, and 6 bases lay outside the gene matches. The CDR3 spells CASSEGRGQGNQPQHF. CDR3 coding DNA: TGTGCCAGCAGTGAGGGCAGGGGGCAAGGCAATCAGCCCCAGCATTTT.

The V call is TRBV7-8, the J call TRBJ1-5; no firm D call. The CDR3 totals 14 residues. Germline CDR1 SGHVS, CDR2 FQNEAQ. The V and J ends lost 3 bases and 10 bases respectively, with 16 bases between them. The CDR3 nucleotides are TGTGCCAGCAGCTTTAGCAGGAGGCAAGCCCCCCAGCATTTT. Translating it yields CASSFSRRQAPQHF.

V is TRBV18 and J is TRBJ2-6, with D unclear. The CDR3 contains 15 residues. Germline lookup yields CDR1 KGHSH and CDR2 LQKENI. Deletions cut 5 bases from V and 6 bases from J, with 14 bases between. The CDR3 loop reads CASSNSEPAANVLTF. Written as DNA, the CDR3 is TGTGCCAGCTCAAACTCGGAACCTGCGGCCAACGTCCTGACTTTC. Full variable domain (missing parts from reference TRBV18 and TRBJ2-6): NAGVMQNPRHLVRRRGQEARLRCSPMKGHSHVYWYRQLPEEGLKFMVYLQKENIIDESGMPKERFSAEFPKEGPSILRIQQVVRGDSAAYFCASSNSEPAANVLTFGAGSRLTVL.

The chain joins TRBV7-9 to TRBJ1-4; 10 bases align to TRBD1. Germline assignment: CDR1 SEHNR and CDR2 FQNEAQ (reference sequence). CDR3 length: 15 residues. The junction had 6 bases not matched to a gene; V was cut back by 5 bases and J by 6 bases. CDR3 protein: CASSPGTGDDEKLFF. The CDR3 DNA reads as TGTGCCAGCAGCCCGGGGACAGGGGATGATGAAAAACTGTTTTTT.

CDR3 region: CASSPPEGIEIGNTIYF. The CDR3 DNA follows: TGTGCCAGCTCACCACCCGAGGGCATCGAGATCGGAAACACCATATATTTT. V is TRBV18 and J is TRBJ1-3; D gene unclear. The length of the CDR3 is 17 residues. Looked up from germline, CDR1 is KGHSH and CDR2 is LQKENI. V was shortened by 0 bases and J by 4 bases, with 16 bases between the two germline ends.

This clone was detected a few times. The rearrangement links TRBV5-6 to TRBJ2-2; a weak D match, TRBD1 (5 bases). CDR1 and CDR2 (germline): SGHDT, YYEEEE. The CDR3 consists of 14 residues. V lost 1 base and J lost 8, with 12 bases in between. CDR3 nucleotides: TGTGCCAGCAGCTTGCTTACAGGATCTGGGGAGCTGTTTTTT. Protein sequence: CASSLLTGSGELFF.

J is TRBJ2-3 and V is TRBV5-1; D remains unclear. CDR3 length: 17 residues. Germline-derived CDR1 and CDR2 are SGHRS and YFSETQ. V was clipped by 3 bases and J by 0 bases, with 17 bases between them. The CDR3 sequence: CASSSKGLTSSTDTQYF. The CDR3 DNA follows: TGCGCCAGCAGCTCTAAAGGGCTCACCTCAAGCACAGATACGCAGTATTTT.

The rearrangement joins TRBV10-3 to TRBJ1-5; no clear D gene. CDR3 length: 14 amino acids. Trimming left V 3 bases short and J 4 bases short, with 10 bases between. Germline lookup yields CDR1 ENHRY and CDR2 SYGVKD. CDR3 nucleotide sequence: TGTGCCATCAGTGATATCGGGCTGAATCAGCCCCAGCATTTT. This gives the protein CAISDIGLNQPQHF.

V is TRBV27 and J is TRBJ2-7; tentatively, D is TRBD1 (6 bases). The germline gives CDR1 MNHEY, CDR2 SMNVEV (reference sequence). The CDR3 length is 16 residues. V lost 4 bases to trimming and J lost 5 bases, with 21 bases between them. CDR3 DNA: TGTGCCAGCAGTTCAATCAGGGGCCTAAACGGCCACGAGCAGTACTTC. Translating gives CASSSIRGLNGHEQYF.

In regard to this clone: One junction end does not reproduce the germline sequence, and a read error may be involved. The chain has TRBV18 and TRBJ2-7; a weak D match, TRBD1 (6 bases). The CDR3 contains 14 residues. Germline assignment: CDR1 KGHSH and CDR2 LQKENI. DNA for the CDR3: TGTGCCAGTTCACCACGCGGACAGACCTACGAGCAGTACTTC. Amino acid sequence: CASSPRGQTYEQYF.

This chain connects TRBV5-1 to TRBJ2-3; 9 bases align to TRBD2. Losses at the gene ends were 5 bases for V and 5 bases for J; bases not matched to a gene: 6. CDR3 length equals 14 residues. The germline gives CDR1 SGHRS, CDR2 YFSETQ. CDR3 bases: TGCGCCAGCAGTAGCGGGGGCGTCGGAGATACGCAGTATTTT. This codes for CASSSGGVGDTQYF. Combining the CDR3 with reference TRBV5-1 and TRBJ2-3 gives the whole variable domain KAGVTQTPRYLIKTRGQQVTLSCSPISGHRSVSWYQQTPGQGLQFLFEYFSETQRNKGNFPGRFSGRQFSNSRSEMNVSTLELGDSALYLCASSSGGVGDTQYFGPGTRLTVL.

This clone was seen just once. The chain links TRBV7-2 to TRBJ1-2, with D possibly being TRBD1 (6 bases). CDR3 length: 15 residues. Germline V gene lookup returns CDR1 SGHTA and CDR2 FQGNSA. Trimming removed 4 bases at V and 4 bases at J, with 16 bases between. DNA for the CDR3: TGTGCCAGCAGCTACCGACCGGGGGCGGGCTATGGCTACACCTTC. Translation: CASSYRPGAGYGYTF.